The rows below give T cell receptor beta chains drawn from one sample of a study of T cells after yellow fever vaccination. TCRdb re-called the 5' RACE reads through MiXCR, storing one row per CDR3 protein. The profile shows roughly 330,000 distinct CDR3 sequences, roughly 4.3% of them singletons. Source: PBMCs, taken 5 days after the yellow fever booster vaccination. The receptors originated from a man aged 18 to 35 who received the YFV17D yellow fever vaccine. CDR3s include the opening cysteine and the closing phenylalanine or tryptophan. D genes are given only for firm matches. For some rows the clone size is stated as once, few or many, or as a class when expanded; others skip it.

size	V	J	D	CDR3	DNA
many	TRBV10-3	TRBJ2-3	.	CAIRGPRDTQYF	TGTGCCATCAGGGGACCGAGAGATACGCAGTATTTT
.	TRBV12-2	TRBJ1-3	.	CASRLDRTGNTIYF	TGTGCAAGTCGCTTGGACCGAACTGGAAACACCATATATTTT
.	TRBV18	TRBJ2-7	.	CASSPGTSNSYEQYF	TGTGCCAGCTCACCTGGAACCTCAAACTCCTACGAGCAGTACTTC
.	TRBV7-9	TRBJ1-5	.	CASRDGVDQPQHF	TGTGCCAGCAGAGATGGGGTGGATCAGCCCCAGCATTTT
.	TRBV5-1	TRBJ2-5	TRBD1	CASSLGQGWYQETQYF	TGCGCCAGCAGCCTCGGACAGGGTTGGTACCAAGAGACCCAGTACTTC
few	TRBV11-3	TRBJ2-2	TRBD2	CASSPGAGDTGELFF	TGTGCCAGCAGCCCCGGCGCGGGGGACACCGGGGAGCTGTTTTTT
many	TRBV7-6	TRBJ1-1	.	CASSKKWQRGTEAFF	TGTGCCAGCAGCAAGAAGTGGCAGCGGGGGACTGAAGCTTTCTTT
few	TRBV5-4	TRBJ2-3	TRBD2	CASSLVLAGGTDTQYF	TGTGCCAGCAGCTTGGTACTAGCGGGGGGCACAGATACGCAGTATTTT
few	TRBV6-5	TRBJ1-4	.	CASSLGGEGGNEKLFF	TGTGCCAGCAGCCTAGGAGGAGAGGGCGGTAATGAAAAACTGTTTTTT
few	TRBV4-3	TRBJ2-2	.	CASSLSLMNTGELFF	TGCGCCAGCAGCCTGAGCCTTATGAACACCGGGGAGCTGTTTTTT
few	TRBV24-1	TRBJ1-2	TRBD1	CATSDPRTGANGYTF	TGTGCCACCAGTGATCCTAGGACAGGAGCCAATGGCTACACCTTC
.	TRBV27	TRBJ1-4	.	CASSLSPGDNEKLFF	TGTGCCAGCAGTCTATCGCCAGGAGACAATGAAAAACTGTTTTTT
few	TRBV30	TRBJ2-7	.	CAWGLYEQYF	TGTGCCTGGGGACTCTACGAGCAGTACTTC
many	TRBV5-1	TRBJ2-2	TRBD1	CASSLGQGIETGELFF	TGCGCCAGCAGCCTAGGACAGGGAATAGAGACCGGGGAGCTGTTTTTT
few	TRBV12-3/TRBV12-4	TRBJ1-5	.	CASNPDRSNQPQHF	TGTGCCAGCAATCCCGACAGGAGCAATCAGCCCCAGCATTTT
many	TRBV2	TRBJ1-5	.	CASQRTGVGNQPQHF	TGTGCCAGCCAGAGGACCGGGGTTGGAAATCAGCCCCAGCATTTT
many	TRBV9	TRBJ1-1	.	CASSSRPGGEAFF	TGTGCCAGCAGCTCCAGACCTGGGGGAGAAGCTTTCTTT
few	TRBV7-7	TRBJ2-6	TRBD2	CASSSGGVRGANVLTF	TGTGCCAGCAGCTCTGGGGGGGTCCGTGGGGCCAACGTCCTGACTTTC
.	TRBV29-1	TRBJ2-2	TRBD2	CSVDGLAGGSGELFF	TGCAGCGTTGACGGACTAGCGGGGGGATCCGGGGAGCTGTTTTTT
few	TRBV20-1	TRBJ2-1	.	CSAPRRVPRFF	TGCAGTGCCCCCCGGCGGGTGCCGCGGTTCTTC
.	TRBV7-8	TRBJ1-2	TRBD1	CASSSRTGPFGYTF	TGTGCCAGCAGCTCGAGGACAGGGCCTTTTGGCTACACCTTC
many	TRBV5-1	TRBJ2-5	TRBD1	CASSLGPAGTGETQYF	TGCGCCAGCAGCTTGGGACCAGCCGGGACAGGGGAGACCCAGTACTTC
many	TRBV19	TRBJ2-4	.	CASSLQDSENIQYF	TGTGCCAGTAGTCTACAGGACAGTGAAAACATTCAGTACTTC
.	TRBV10-3	TRBJ2-3	TRBD2	CAISEKAGGHTDTQYF	TGTGCCATCAGTGAAAAAGCGGGGGGGCATACAGATACGCAGTATTTT
many	TRBV12-3/TRBV12-4	TRBJ2-7	.	CASRRDEKQYF	TGTGCCAGCAGGAGGGACGAAAAGCAGTACTTC
few	TRBV7-9	TRBJ1-4	TRBD1	CASSYPTGGSEKLFF	TGTGCCAGCAGCTACCCCACAGGGGGCTCTGAAAAACTGTTTTTT
few	TRBV29-1	TRBJ2-1	.	CSAPFGNEQFF	TGCAGCGCCCCGTTTGGCAATGAGCAGTTCTTC
few	TRBV7-3	TRBJ2-3	TRBD2	CASSAKTSGADTQYF	TGTGCCAGCAGCGCGAAGACTAGCGGGGCGGATACGCAGTATTTT
.	TRBV6-2/TRBV6-3	TRBJ2-5	.	CATLWDGETQYF	TGTGCCACCCTATGGGACGGGGAGACCCAGTACTTC
.	TRBV29-1	TRBJ1-4	.	CSAAKRTNEKLFF	TGCAGCGCTGCAAAACGGACTAATGAAAAACTGTTTTTT
.	TRBV20-1	TRBJ1-1	.	CSAQRGNWNTEAFF	TGCAGTGCCCAAAGGGGGAATTGGAACACTGAAGCTTTCTTT
few	TRBV5-1	TRBJ2-1	.	CASSLGVRSNEQFF	TGCGCCAGCAGCTTGGGAGTACGATCGAATGAGCAGTTCTTC
few	TRBV11-1	TRBJ2-5	TRBD1	CASSRRDRAETQYF	TGTGCCAGCAGTCGCCGGGACAGGGCAGAGACCCAGTACTTC
.	TRBV6-5	TRBJ2-2	TRBD2	CASTRGGRGGELFF	TGTGCCAGCACCCGGGGGGGCCGAGGCGGGGAGCTGTTTTTT
many	TRBV4-2	TRBJ2-2	.	CASSHRTGELFF	TGTGCCAGCAGCCACCGAACCGGGGAGCTGTTTTTT
.	TRBV12-3/TRBV12-4	TRBJ2-1	TRBD2	CASSPTSGGNEQFF	TGTGCCAGCAGCCCGACTAGCGGGGGGAATGAGCAGTTCTTC
.	TRBV7-8	TRBJ1-5	.	CASSSFELDQPQHF	TGTGCCAGCAGCTCCTTTGAACTAGACCAGCCCCAGCATTTT
many	TRBV5-1	TRBJ2-3	TRBD2	CASSLAAGGATDTQYF	TGCGCCAGCAGCTTGGCCGCCGGGGGGGCGACAGATACGCAGTATTTT
.	TRBV24-1	TRBJ1-2	TRBD1	CATSDGTAYGYTF	TGTGCCACCAGTGACGGGACAGCCTATGGCTACACCTTC
few	TRBV4-2	TRBJ2-2	.	CASSQAQGRLITGELFF	TGTGCCAGCAGCCAAGCTCAGGGACGGCTTATTACCGGGGAGCTGTTTTTT
.	TRBV18	TRBJ1-6	TRBD1	CASSREGQAASPLHF	TGTGCCAGCTCACGGGAGGGACAGGCCGCTTCACCCCTCCACTTT
few	TRBV3-1	TRBJ2-5	TRBD2	CASSPLTSGLETQYF	TGTGCCAGCAGCCCGCTGACTAGCGGGTTAGAGACCCAGTACTTC
many	TRBV9	TRBJ2-5	TRBD2	CASSPGGSASGETQYF	TGTGCCAGCAGCCCCGGAGGTTCGGCTAGCGGAGAGACCCAGTACTTC
many	TRBV29-1	TRBJ1-1	TRBD1	CSAGQGVATEAFF	TGCAGCGCAGGACAGGGGGTAGCCACTGAAGCTTTCTTT
few	TRBV6-1	TRBJ2-2	.	CASNVWNTGELFF	TGTGCCAGCAACGTTTGGAACACCGGGGAGCTGTTTTTT
.	TRBV21-1	TRBJ2-1	.	CASSAHPGGSYNEQFF	TGTGCCAGCAGCGCTCACCCTGGGGGGTCCTACAATGAGCAGTTCTTC
.	TRBV7-9	TRBJ2-5	TRBD2	CASSPRAGGAAETQYF	TGTGCCAGCAGCCCCAGGGCGGGGGGGGCCGCAGAGACCCAGTACTTC
.	TRBV18	TRBJ1-1	.	CASSPISSETNTEAFF	TGTGCCAGCTCACCAATCTCTTCAGAGACGAACACTGAAGCTTTCTTT
.	TRBV20-1	TRBJ1-1	.	CSASRRGGDEAFF	TGCAGTGCTAGCCGACGGGGAGGGGATGAAGCTTTCTTT
.	TRBV28	TRBJ1-3	.	CASRLGQSGNTIYF	TGTGCCAGCAGGCTGGGACAATCTGGAAACACCATATATTTT
many	TRBV5-1	TRBJ2-7	.	CASTSRSARPGSDDYEQYF	TGCGCCAGCACCTCGAGAAGCGCTCGACCCGGTTCGGACGACTACGAGCAGTACTTC
many	TRBV5-1	TRBJ1-6	TRBD1	CASSLVGDRDSPLHF	TGCGCCAGCAGCTTGGTGGGGGACAGGGATTCACCCCTCCACTTT
few	TRBV25-1	TRBJ2-5	TRBD2	CASSAPLADQETQYF	TGTGCCAGCAGTGCCCCGCTAGCGGACCAAGAGACCCAGTACTTC
many	TRBV21-1	TRBJ1-1	.	CASSKGRQNTEAFF	TGTGCCAGCAGCAAAGGACGGCAGAACACTGAAGCTTTCTTT